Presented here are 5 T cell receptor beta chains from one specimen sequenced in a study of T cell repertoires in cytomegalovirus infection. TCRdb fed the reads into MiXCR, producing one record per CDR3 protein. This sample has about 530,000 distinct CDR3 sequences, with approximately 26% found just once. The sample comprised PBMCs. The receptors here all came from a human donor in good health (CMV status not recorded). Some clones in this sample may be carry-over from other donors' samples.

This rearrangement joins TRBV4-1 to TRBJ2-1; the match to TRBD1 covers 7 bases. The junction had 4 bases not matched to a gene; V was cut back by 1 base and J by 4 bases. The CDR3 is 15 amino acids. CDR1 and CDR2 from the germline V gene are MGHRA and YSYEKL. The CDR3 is CASSQGWDRYNEQFF. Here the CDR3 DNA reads TGCGCCAGCAGCCAAGGGTGGGACAGATACAATGAGCAGTTCTTC.

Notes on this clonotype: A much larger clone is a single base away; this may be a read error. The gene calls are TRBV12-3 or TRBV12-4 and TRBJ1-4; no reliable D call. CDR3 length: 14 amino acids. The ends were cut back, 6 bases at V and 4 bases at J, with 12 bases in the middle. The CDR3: CASRPRIDNEKLFF. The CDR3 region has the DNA TGTGCCAGCAGACCCCGGATAGATAATGAAAAACTGTTTTTT.

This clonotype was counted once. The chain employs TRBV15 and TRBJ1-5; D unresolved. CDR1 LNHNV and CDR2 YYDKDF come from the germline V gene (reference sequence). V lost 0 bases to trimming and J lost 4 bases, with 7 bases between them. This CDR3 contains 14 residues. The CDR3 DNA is TGTGCCACCAGCAGAGAGGTAGGGAATCAGCCCCAGCATTTT. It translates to CATSREVGNQPQHF.

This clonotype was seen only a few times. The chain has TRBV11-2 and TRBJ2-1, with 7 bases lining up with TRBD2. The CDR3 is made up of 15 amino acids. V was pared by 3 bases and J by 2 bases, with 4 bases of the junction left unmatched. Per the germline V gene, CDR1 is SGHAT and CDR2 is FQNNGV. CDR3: CASSFSGTTYNEQFF. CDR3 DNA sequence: TGTGCCAGCAGCTTTTCCGGGACTACCTACAATGAGCAGTTCTTC.

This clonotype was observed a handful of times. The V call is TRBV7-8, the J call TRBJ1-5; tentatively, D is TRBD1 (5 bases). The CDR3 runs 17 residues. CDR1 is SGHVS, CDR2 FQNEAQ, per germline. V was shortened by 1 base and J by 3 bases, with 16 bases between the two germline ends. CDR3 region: CASSLEPPGRSNQPQHF. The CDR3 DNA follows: TGTGCCAGCAGCTTAGAGCCTCCGGGACGGTCCAATCAGCCCCAGCATTTT.